This is a list of T cell receptor delta chains from one sample in a study of gamma-delta T cells after stem cell transplantation. TCRdb redid the clone calls on the RT-PCR reads with CATT. The sample yields thousands of delta-chain clones, 1.9% seen once. Sequencing was performed on gamma-delta T cells. All receptors come from a human donor. It is not recorded whose cells these are; they may come from a transplant donor. CDR3s include the opening cysteine and the closing phenylalanine or tryptophan. The order of the fields is V gene, clone size, D gene, J gene, CDR3 DNA, CDR3 protein. A D gene is named only where the DNA matches it firmly. Not all rows give a size; the values are once, few, many and, for expanded clones, a class.

TRDV2,medium-sized,TRDD3,TRDJ1,TGTGCCTGTGACAAACTGGGGGATAAGGCCACCGATAAACTCATCTTT,CACDKLGDKATDKLIF
TRDV1,few,TRDD3,TRDJ2,TGTGCTCTTGGGGAACTCTGGGACCCCTGGGGGATAGACCCCTCTTTGACAGCACAACTCTTCTTT,CALGELWDPWGIDPSLTAQLFF
TRDV2,medium-sized,TRDD3,TRDJ1,TGTGCCTGTGACACCGTGGGGGGATCAACCGATAAACTCATCTTT,CACDTVGGSTDKLIF
TRDV1,-,TRDD3,TRDJ1,TGTGCTCTTGGGAAACAGTATCTGGGGGTCACCGATAAACTCATCTTT,CALGKQYLGVTDKLIF
TRDV2,medium-sized,TRDD3,TRDJ1,TGTGCCTGTGACCCTGTCCTGGGGGATAGGATTCCCCCCACACGCGATAAACTCATCTTT,CACDPVLGDRIPPTRDKLIF
TRDV2,medium-sized,TRDD3,TRDJ1,TGTGCCTGTGACACCGTCCTACCCGAACCTCGTACTGGGGGATACAAGGAAGTCACCGATAAACTCATCTTT,CACDTVLPEPRTGGYKEVTDKLIF
TRDV1,medium-sized,TRDD3,TRDJ1,TGTGCTCTTGGGGAACTATCTCCACCTTACTGGGGGGTGTACACCGATAAACTCATCTTT,CALGELSPPYWGVYTDKLIF
TRDV1,-,TRDD3,TRDJ1,TGTGCTCTTGCACCCAGCGGTACTGGGGGATACGGTAGGGAAACCGATAAACTCATCTTT,CALAPSGTGGYGRETDKLIF
TRDV2,few,-,TRDJ1,TGTGCCTGTGACACCCTTCGGGGGACCTCGTACACCGATAAACTCATCTTT,CACDTLRGTSYTDKLIF
TRDV2,large,-,TRDJ1,TGTGCCTGTGACGGAATAGAGGTTGGGGACGAAGATCGGTACACCGATAAACTCATCTTT,CACDGIEVGDEDRYTDKLIF
TRDV2,medium-sized,TRDD3,TRDJ1,TGTGCCTGTGACCCTATACTGGGGGATACGATTAAACTCATCTTT,CACDPILGDTIKLIF
TRDV1,few,-,TRDJ2,TGCGCTCTTGGGGAGCCGGGCAGCCGTCTGGCTCCCCTGACAGCACAACTCTTCTTT,CALGEPGSRLAPLTAQLFF
TRDV2,few,TRDD3,TRDJ1,TGTGCCTGTGACACTCTACGTACTGGGGGATACCTTTCCGATAAACTCATCTTT,CACDTLRTGGYLSDKLIF
TRDV2,medium-sized,TRDD3,TRDJ1,TGTGCCTGTGACGGACTGGGGGATTACACCGATAAACTCATCTTT,CACDGLGDYTDKLIF
TRDV2,few,TRDD3,TRDJ1,TGTGCCTGTGACGCTCTGGGGGATACAAAGGGGCTCATCTTT,CACDALGDTKGLIF
TRDV2,few,TRDD3,TRDJ1,TGTGCCTGCGACTATACTGGGGGTAGCGATAAACTCATCTTT,CACDYTGGSDKLIF
TRDV2,medium-sized,-,TRDJ1,TGTGCCTGTGACACGGCGGATAAGATTTCTACGGGGACCGATAAACTCATCTTT,CACDTADKISTGTDKLIF
TRDV2,large,-,TRDJ1,TGTGCCTGTGACAGGCTACCTCGTGGTTCCACCGATAAACTCATCTTT,CACDRLPRGSTDKLIF
TRDV2,medium-sized,-,TRDJ1,TGTGCCTGTGACACGATTGGGTTGACTACCGATAAACTCATCTTT,CACDTIGLTTDKLIF
TRDV3,medium-sized,-,TRDJ4,TGTGCCTTGGGGCCTTCCGTAGGATACGGCTCGGCTGGCCTGATCTTT,CALGPSVGYGSAGLIF
TRDV2,medium-sized,TRDD3,TRDJ1,TGTGCCTGTGACGGGCTGGGGGTTTCGTACACCGATAAACTCATCTTT,CACDGLGVSYTDKLIF
TRDV2,large,TRDD3,TRDJ1,TGTGCCTGTGACACCTTACTGGGGGATAAGGGGGACACCGATAAACTCATCTTT,CACDTLLGDKGDTDKLIF
TRDV2,medium-sized,TRDD3,TRDJ1,TGTGCCTGTGACACGGTTGCCGCTGGGGGATACGAGTACACCGATAAACTCATCTTT,CACDTVAAGGYEYTDKLIF
TRDV2,-,TRDD3,TRDJ1,TGTGCCTGTGACTCTGTTCCTACGGGGGGATACGACACCGATAAACTCATCTTT,CACDSVPTGGYDTDKLIF
TRDV2,medium-sized,TRDD3,TRDJ1,TGTGCCTGTGATTTTCTGGGGGATAACGATAAACTCATCTTT,CACDFLGDNDKLIF
TRDV2,few,TRDD3,TRDJ3,TGTGCCTGTGACACCGTACTGGGGGAGATCCCAAGCTCCTGGGACACCCGACAGATGTTTTTC,CACDTVLGEIPSSWDTRQMFF
TRDV2,few,TRDD3,TRDJ1,TGTGCCTGTGACACCGTCCTACCCGAACCTCGTACTGGGGGATACAAGGAAGTTACCGATAAACTCATCTTT,CACDTVLPEPRTGGYKEVTDKLIF